This TCR beta chain was sequenced during a study of cytomegalovirus exposure and HLA in healthy donors. The primer mix had 60 Vbeta and 13 Jbeta primers. Assay used: immunoSEQ multiplex PCR; TCRdb lists only in-frame clones, some missing. In the table there are 210,000 or so clones, roughly 73% of which are singletons. Of note for this clone: The target antigen is unknown.

General study findings and limits: A later analysis found most CMV-associated TCR beta chains apparently HLA-restricted. There were approximately 150 TCR beta chains listed as cytomegalovirus-associated. The CMV antigen specificity of three CMV-associated chains was confirmed through in vitro analysis. Most TCR sequences proved rare, with some public TCRs found in many donors.

This CDR3 contains 11 residues. V lost 6 bases, J lost 8 bases, and 13 bases lay in between. The germline CDR1 and CDR2 sequences are DFQATT and SNEGSKA (reference sequence). Sequenced material: PBMCs. This clonotype was obtained from a woman aged 30 to 39 in good health and CMV-seropositive. The gene calls are TRBV20-1 and TRBJ1-2; TRBD1 is a possible D gene (5 bases). The CDR3 sequence: CSAGRLEGYTF. The CDR3 coding sequence is TGCAGTGCGGGGCGCCTTGAGGGCTACACCTTC.